This T cell receptor (beta chain) was retrieved from a study of beta chain features in type 1 diabetes. General observations from the study: Type 1 diabetes patients had TCRB CDR3s that were shorter (moderately but significantly so) in all four CD4+ subsets.

Germline V gene lookup returns CDR1 MRHNA and CDR2 SNTAGT. Losses at the gene ends were 5 bases for V and 5 bases for J; bases not matched to a gene: 13. This CDR3 comprises 17 residues. Comments on this clone: Antigen unknown.

Reverse transcription of all isolated RNA meant that expressed TCRB transcripts were sequenced. Only in-frame clones appear in the TCRdb table, and some are missing; sequencing was by immunoSEQ multiplex PCR. The repertoire holds 120,000 or so clones, with less than 20% as singletons. The chain recombines TRBV6-4 with TRBJ2-1, with 9 bases aligning to TRBD1. The TCR originated in a man aged 30-40 years with type 1 diabetes. Sequencing was done on a sample of central memory CD4+ T cells from blood. The CDR3 reads CASSTRSGTGRHNEQFF. CDR3 coding DNA: TGTGCCAGCAGTACCCGTTCCGGGACAGGGCGGCACAATGAGCAGTTCTTC.